These 18 T cell receptor beta chains share one sample of origin, sequenced in a study of shared clonotypes between healthy human individuals. Profiled with immunoSEQ multiplex PCR; TCRdb holds only in-frame clones, not every one. This table holds around 2.5 million clones, roughly 93% found once. The sample taken for sequencing was naive CD4+ T cells from PBMCs. Subset reported: CD45RA+ positively selected. Receptors originate from a man aged 18 to 35 in good health. Some clones in this sample may be carry-over from other donors' samples.

This chain uses TRBV11-3 with TRBJ2-1; D call uncertain. V was shortened by 2 bases and J by 7 bases, with 6 bases between the two germline ends. The CDR3 length is 12 residues. Germline-derived CDR1 and CDR2 are SGHNT and YENEEA. The CDR3 DNA reads TGTGCCAGCAGCTTACGGGTGAATGAGCAGTTCTTC. Amino acid sequence: CASSLRVNEQFF.

To note about this clone: This sample also contains other DNA sequences that code for the same CDR3. The chain uses TRBV11-2 and TRBJ1-2; the match to TRBD1 covers 7 bases. The ends lost 1 base at V and 0 bases at J; junction bases unmatched: 2. The CDR3 has 15 residues. Germline CDR1 is SGHAT and CDR2 is FQNNGV. CDR3 sequence: CASSLAGTANYGYTF. The CDR3 DNA sequence: TGTGCCAGCAGCTTAGCCGGGACAGCTAACTATGGCTACACCTTC.

The J gene is TRBJ2-7, the V gene TRBV28; TRBD2 might be the D (6 bases). Trimming took off 2 bases at V and 4 bases at J, with 15 bases between the two ends. The CDR3 spans 15 residues. Germline CDR1 MDHEN, CDR2 SYDVKM. The CDR3 bases are TGTGCCAGCAGTTTACAGGCGGGGATACGATACGAGCAGTACTTC. Its protein is CASSLQAGIRYEQYF.

The rearrangement uses TRBV15 and TRBJ1-1; the D gene is possibly TRBD1 (6 bases). CDR1 and CDR2 from the germline V gene are LNHNV and YYDKDF (reference sequence). This CDR3 spans 14 amino acids. Trimming pared 0 bases from V and 2 bases from J, leaving 7 bases between. CDR3 loop: CATSREGGNTEAFF. CDR3 nucleotides: TGTGCCACCAGCAGAGAAGGGGGAAACACTGAAGCTTTCTTT.

V is TRBV4-2 and J is TRBJ1-2, with D perhaps matching TRBD1 (6 bases). The germline V gene has CDR1 LGHNA and CDR2 YNFKEQ. This CDR3 is 14 amino acids long. Trimming pared 6 bases from V and 7 bases from J, leaving 18 bases between. The CDR3: CASRGGTRNGGYTF. In DNA, the CDR3 is TGTGCCAGCAGGGGAGGGACACGTAATGGTGGCTACACCTTC.

This clone has just one count. The chain has TRBV9 and TRBJ2-2; weak D call: TRBD2 (6 bases). Germline V CDR1 and CDR2: SGDLS, YYNGEE. The CDR3 contains 14 residues. V gave up 2 bases and J gave up 8 bases, with 13 bases separating them. The CDR3 bases are TGTGCCAGCAGCGTGGTTAGCGGAGTTGGGGAGCTGTTTTTT. Protein sequence: CASSVVSGVGELFF.

The V call is TRBV11-2, the J call TRBJ2-4; possible D gene TRBD1, 6 bases. V gave up 5 bases and J gave up 2 bases, with 16 bases separating them. CDR1 and CDR2 (germline): SGHAT, FQNNGV. The CDR3 spans 16 residues. The CDR3 DNA is TGTGCCAGCAGCCGCCGAACAGGGATAACCAAAAACATTCAGTACTTC. Amino acids: CASSRRTGITKNIQYF. Looking up the rest from reference TRBV11-2 and TRBJ2-4 gives the full variable domain: EAGVAQSPRYKIIEKRQSVAFWCNPISGHATLYWYQQILGQGPKLLIQFQNNGVVDDSQLPKDRFSAERLKGVDSTLKIQPAKLEDSAVYLCASSRRTGITKNIQYFGAGTRLSVL.

The V gene is TRBV5-6, the J gene TRBJ1-1; 7 bases align to TRBD1. Germline CDR1 is SGHDT and CDR2 is YYEEEE. This CDR3 has 16 amino acids. Trimming removed 4 bases from V and 0 bases from J; junction bases left unmatched: 9. The CDR3 region is CASSVGTVNLNTEAFF. CDR3 sequence (DNA): TGTGCCAGCAGCGTTGGGACAGTCAATTTGAACACTGAAGCTTTCTTT.

The V and J genes are TRBV14 and TRBJ1-1; D is unresolved. The CDR3 runs 12 residues. Germline loops: CDR1 SGHDN, CDR2 FVKESK. With 4 bases removed from V and 3 bases from J, the gap between germline ends came to 6 bases. The CDR3 sequence: CASSRQHTEAFF. The DNA for the CDR3 is TGTGCCAGCAGCCGTCAGCACACTGAAGCTTTCTTT.

The chain combines TRBV25-1 with TRBJ1-4; tentative D call: TRBD1 (5 bases). Trimming cost V 3 bases and J 0 bases, with 17 bases left between them. Germline V CDR1 and CDR2: MGHDK, SYGVNS. The CDR3 extends over 18 amino acids. CDR3 nucleotide sequence: TGTGCCAGCAGTGACCTTCCGGGGACGGGGGCAACTAATGAAAAACTGTTTTTT. Translation gives CASSDLPGTGATNEKLFF.

The chain joins TRBV4-1 to TRBJ1-1; D might be TRBD1 (5 bases). The V end lost 0 bases, the J end lost 1 base, and 12 bases lay between the germline ends. The CDR3 spans 16 residues. From germline, CDR1 is MGHRA and CDR2 YSYEKL. For the CDR3, the DNA is TGCGCCAGCAGCCAAGAAAAGGGTGGGGGGAACACTGAAGCTTTCTTT. This sequence encodes CASSQEKGGGNTEAFF.

The sample holds one count of this clone. V usage is TRBV5-8 and J usage is TRBJ2-4; D gene uncertain. This CDR3 has 13 residues. Trimming removed 2 bases from V and 5 bases from J, with 8 bases in between. Looked up from germline, CDR1 is SGHTS and CDR2 is YDEGEE. This CDR3 is CASSFVGQNIQYF. As DNA, the CDR3 is TGTGCCAGCAGCTTCGTCGGCCAAAACATTCAGTACTTC.

CDR3 nucleotides: TGTGCCAGCAGGGACAGCTTCTACAATGAGCAGTTCTTC. Translation: CASRDSFYNEQFF. The chain combines TRBV28 with TRBJ2-1, with a possible D match to TRBD1 (6 bases). The germline V gene encodes CDR1 MDHEN and CDR2 SYDVKM. The V end was cut by 6 bases, the J end by 3 bases, with 9 bases between. This CDR3 is 13 amino acids long. The variable domain in full, with the rest retrieved from reference TRBV28 and TRBJ2-1, is DVKVTQSSRYLVKRTGEKVFLECVQDMDHENMFWYRQDPGLGLRLIYFSYDVKMKEKGDIPEGYSVSREKKERFSLILESASTNQTSMYLCASRDSFYNEQFFGPGTRLTVL.

The rearrangement uses TRBV7-9 and TRBJ2-5; TRBD1 matches 8 bases. Germline trimming cut 3 bases from V and 1 base from J; bases unmatched to any gene: 7. This CDR3 spans 16 amino acids. The germline CDR1 and CDR2 sequences are SEHNR and FQNEAQ (reference sequence). The CDR3 nucleotides are TGTGCCAGCAGCTTGCTCCCCGGACAGGGCCAAGAGACCCAGTACTTC. As protein: CASSLLPGQGQETQYF.

The chain uses TRBV6-5 and TRBJ1-2; tentatively, D is TRBD1 (5 bases). CDR1 and CDR2 (germline): MNHEY, SVGAGI. V was pared by 4 bases and J by 1 base, with 16 bases between. The CDR3 has 16 residues. This CDR3 reads CASSSPGPWGNYGYTF. The CDR3 DNA reads TGTGCCAGCAGTTCCCCGGGACCTTGGGGTAACTATGGCTACACCTTC.

The chain couples TRBV28 to TRBJ2-3; TRBD2 agrees at 9 bases. The germline V gene has CDR1 MDHEN and CDR2 SYDVKM. There are 15 residues in the CDR3. The junction had 2 bases not matched to a gene; V was cut back by 2 bases and J by 2 bases. The CDR3 DNA is TGTGCCAGCAGTTTACAGCGGGAGGACACAGATACGCAGTATTTT. This encodes CASSLQREDTDTQYF.

This chain links TRBV5-5 with TRBJ2-1, with D hard to call. Germline V gives CDR1 SGHKS, CDR2 YYEKEE (reference sequence). The CDR3 runs to 14 residues. Trimming pared 4 bases from V and 2 bases from J, leaving 10 bases between. CDR3: CASSVGVPYNEQFF. The DNA for the CDR3 is TGTGCCAGCAGCGTAGGCGTACCCTACAATGAGCAGTTCTTC.

The chain has TRBV18 and TRBJ2-7, with 9 bases aligning to TRBD2. V dropped 1 base and J dropped 9; count of bases not matched to a gene: 10. CDR3 size: 15 residues. CDR1 is KGHSH and CDR2 is LQKENI in the germline V gene. CDR3 sequence reads: CASSPQVAGEGVQYF. CDR3 coding DNA: TGTGCCAGCTCACCACAGGTAGCGGGAGAGGGGGTGCAGTACTTC. The whole variable domain, remainder taken from reference TRBV18 and TRBJ2-7, is NAGVMQNPRHLVRRRGQEARLRCSPMKGHSHVYWYRQLPEEGLKFMVYLQKENIIDESGMPKERFSAEFPKEGPSILRIQQVVRGDSAAYFCASSPQVAGEGVQYFGPGTRLTVT.